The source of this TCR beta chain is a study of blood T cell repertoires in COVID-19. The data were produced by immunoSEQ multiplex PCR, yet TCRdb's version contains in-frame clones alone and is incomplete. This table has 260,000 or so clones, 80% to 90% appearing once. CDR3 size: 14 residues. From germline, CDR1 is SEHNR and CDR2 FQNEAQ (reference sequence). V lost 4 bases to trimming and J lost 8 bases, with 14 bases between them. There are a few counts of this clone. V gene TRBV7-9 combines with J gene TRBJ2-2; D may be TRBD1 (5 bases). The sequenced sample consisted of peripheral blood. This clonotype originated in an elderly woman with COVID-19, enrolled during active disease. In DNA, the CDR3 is TGTGCCAGCAGCTCGACCCCGCAGGGAGGGGAGCTGTTTTTT. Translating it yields CASSSTPQGGELFF.